This entry lists 27 T cell receptor beta chains sequenced from one sample in a study of cytomegalovirus exposure and HLA in healthy donors. TCRdb's table, derived via immunoSEQ multiplex PCR, lists solely in-frame clones and lacks some. The table lists 230,000 or so clones, around 88% of them singletons. The sequenced sample consisted of PBMCs. The receptors derive from a young woman in good health and CMV-seronegative.

For this clone: At one boundary the junction diverges from the germline segment, which might be a read error. The V gene is TRBV9, the J gene TRBJ2-1; TRBD2 aligns across 12 bases. This CDR3 has 16 amino acids. In germline, CDR1 is SGDLS, CDR2 YYNGEE. In nucleotides, the CDR3 is TGTGCCAGCAGCTCTGAGATAGGACTAGCGGGAAATGAACAGTTCTTC. Its protein is CASSSEIGLAGNEQFF.

This clone showed up just once. The same CDR3 arises from other DNA sequences in this sample as well. The rearrangement joins TRBV29-1 to TRBJ1-2; 9 nucleotides match TRBD1. Germline V CDR1 and CDR2: SQVTM, ANQGSEA. J was trimmed by 4 bases and V by 6 bases; bases with no gene match: 3. CDR3 length equals 12 residues. CDR3 bases: TGCAGCGTGGAGGGACAGGGCTATGGCTACACCTTC. This gives the protein CSVEGQGYGYTF.

The J gene is TRBJ2-7, the V gene TRBV11-2; the match to TRBD2 covers 8 bases. The CDR3 spans 15 residues. The V gene end was trimmed by 2 bases and the J gene end by 4 bases; junction bases not matched to a gene: 7. The germline V gene encodes CDR1 SGHAT and CDR2 FQNNGV. The CDR3 sequence: CASSLRRGASYEQYF. The CDR3 region has the DNA TGTGCCAGCAGCTTACGGCGGGGGGCGAGTTACGAGCAGTACTTC.

The gene calls are TRBV28 and TRBJ1-5; D might be TRBD1 (6 bases). V lost 6 bases, J lost 0 bases, and 12 bases lay in between. The germline CDR1 and CDR2 sequences are MDHEN and SYDVKM. This CDR3 contains 15 residues. CDR3 nucleotides: TGTGCCAGCAGCTTGGGCAGGGGTAGCAATCAGCCCCAGCATTTT. It yields the protein CASSLGRGSNQPQHF.

The J gene is TRBJ2-1, the V gene TRBV19, with TRBD1 matching 8 bases. The CDR3 covers 15 residues. Germline V lookup: CDR1 LNHDA, CDR2 SQIVND (reference sequence). J was trimmed by 0 bases and V by 4 bases; bases with no gene match: 2. The CDR3 bases are TGTGCCAGTAGTACCACAGGGGGCTCCTACAATGAGCAGTTCTTC. Translation gives CASSTTGGSYNEQFF. Based on the CDR3 plus reference TRBV19 and TRBJ2-1, the full variable domain is DGGITQSPKYLFRKEGQNVTLSCEQNLNHDAMYWYRQDPGQGLRLIYYSQIVNDFQKGDIAEGYSVSREKKESFPLTVTSAQKNPTAFYLCASSTTGGSYNEQFFGPGTRLTVL.

This rearrangement joins TRBV27 to TRBJ1-1; D is unresolved. The CDR3 sequence is 15 residues long. The germline gives CDR1 MNHEY, CDR2 SMNVEV (reference sequence). V lost 3 bases and J 4 bases, leaving 15 bases between the germline ends. CDR3 protein: CASSLRPGLSTEAFF. CDR3 bases: TGTGCCAGCAGTTTGAGACCGGGGTTGAGCACTGAAGCTTTCTTT.

The J gene is TRBJ2-7, the V gene TRBV29-1, with 14 bases identical to TRBD2. The ends lost 6 bases at V and 9 bases at J; junction bases unmatched: 16. The CDR3 is 16 residues long. Germline assignment: CDR1 SQVTM and CDR2 ANQGSEA. The CDR3 is CSVGPGLAGVEDGQYF. CDR3 coding DNA: TGCAGCGTGGGACCGGGACTAGCGGGAGTAGAGGACGGGCAGTACTTC.

Note on this clone: An end of the junction differs from the germline gene, which may be a read error. The chain has TRBV18 and TRBJ1-1, with TRBD1 identical over 7 bases. The CDR3 spans 14 residues. Germline V gene sequence: CDR1 KGHSH, CDR2 LQKENI. As DNA, the CDR3 is TGTGCCAGCTCGCCACAGGGGCCGGGCACTGAAGCTTTCTTT. It is translated as CASSPQGPGTEAFF.

The chain combines TRBV6-5 with TRBJ1-2; D remains ambiguous. The CDR3 extends over 14 amino acids. The V end was cut by 5 bases, the J end by 7 bases, with 17 bases between. From germline, CDR1 is MNHEY and CDR2 SVGAGI. The CDR3 protein is CASSPPYGSGGYTF. CDR3 nucleotide sequence: TGTGCCAGCAGTCCACCCTATGGTTCGGGTGGCTACACCTTC.

V gene TRBV27 combines with J gene TRBJ2-7; 9 bases fit TRBD2. The CDR3 extends over 14 amino acids. V lost 7 bases, J lost 3 bases, and 7 bases stayed unmatched. Germline values: CDR1 MNHEY, CDR2 SMNVEV (reference sequence). CDR3 in DNA: TGTGCCAGCACAGAGGCGGGAGGGGGCTACGAGCAGTACTTC. Residues: CASTEAGGGYEQYF.

This clone was picked up one time. This chain links TRBV5-5 with TRBJ1-2; D is ambiguous. The V end was cut by 0 bases, the J end by 5 bases, with 17 bases between. Per germline, CDR1 SGHKS and CDR2 YYEKEE (reference sequence). CDR3 length: 16 amino acids. The CDR3 here is CASSLGSRLTFYGYTF. The CDR3 DNA is TGTGCCAGCAGCTTGGGTTCCAGGCTTACTTTTTATGGCTACACCTTC.

The chain has TRBV10-3 and TRBJ2-2; D call uncertain. CDR3 size: 14 residues. From germline, CDR1 is ENHRY and CDR2 SYGVKD. V lost 3 bases to trimming and J lost 6 bases, with 11 bases between them. This chain's CDR3 is CAISDYGQAGELFF. For the CDR3, the DNA is TGTGCCATCAGTGACTACGGCCAGGCCGGGGAGCTGTTTTTT.

This sequence joins TRBV18 and TRBJ1-2; D is uncertain. V lost 0 bases to trimming and J lost 1 base, with 6 bases between them. The CDR3 runs to 14 residues. Germline V gene sequence: CDR1 KGHSH, CDR2 LQKENI. CDR3 amino acids: CASSPPSLNYGYTF. The DNA for the CDR3 is TGTGCCAGCTCACCACCGTCTCTTAACTATGGCTACACCTTC.

The CDR3 is CASSRDFTDTQYF. CDR3 nucleotide sequence: TGCGCCAGCAGCAGGGACTTCACAGATACGCAGTATTTT. The chain couples TRBV5-1 to TRBJ2-3, with D possibly TRBD2 on 6 matching bases. This CDR3 comprises 13 residues. Germline CDR1 and CDR2: SGHRS and YFSETQ. The V end lost 4 bases, the J end lost 2 bases, and 8 bases lay between the germline ends. Supplemented by reference TRBV5-1 and TRBJ2-3, the full variable domain reads KAGVTQTPRYLIKTRGQQVTLSCSPISGHRSVSWYQQTPGQGLQFLFEYFSETQRNKGNFPGRFSGRQFSNSRSEMNVSTLELGDSALYLCASSRDFTDTQYFGPGTRLTVL.

This clone was recorded a few times. The V and J genes are TRBV7-2 and TRBJ1-2; maybe TRBD1 (5 bases). Between the trimmed V and J ends, which lost 4 bases and 1 base, there was a span of 7 bases. CDR3 size: 13 residues. From germline, CDR1 is SGHTA and CDR2 FQGNSA. The chain's CDR3 is CASSYDSNYGYTF. The CDR3 region has the DNA TGTGCCAGCAGCTACGACAGTAACTATGGCTACACCTTC.

This CDR3 is CASSFLTGYQPQHF. The CDR3 bases are TGTGCCAGCAGTTTTCTGACAGGGTATCAGCCCCAGCATTTT. This chain joins TRBV28 and TRBJ1-5, with TRBD1 matching 7 bases. The CDR3 spans 14 residues. V lost 3 bases and J lost 5; bases outside the gene matches: 4. Germline CDR1 is MDHEN and CDR2 is SYDVKM.

V and J are TRBV27 and TRBJ1-2; 7 positions match TRBD1. Germline-derived CDR1 and CDR2 are MNHEY and SMNVEV (reference sequence). The V gene end was trimmed by 4 bases and the J gene end by 2 bases; junction bases not matched to a gene: 4. The CDR3 totals 14 residues. CDR3: CASSSGDRNYGYTF. Here the CDR3 DNA reads TGTGCCAGCAGTTCAGGGGACAGAAACTATGGCTACACCTTC.

The V call is TRBV5-6, the J call TRBJ2-5; unclear D gene. There are 15 residues in the CDR3. Germline-derived CDR1 and CDR2 are SGHDT and YYEEEE. Deletions cut 6 bases from V and 1 base from J, with 16 bases between. The CDR3 here is CASNWAVRSQETQYF. The CDR3 nucleotides read TGTGCCAGCAACTGGGCAGTCCGCTCCCAAGAGACCCAGTACTTC.

This chain uses TRBV4-2 with TRBJ2-7, with TRBD1 matching over 7 bases. The ends lost 3 bases at V and 0 bases at J; junction bases unmatched: 5. Germline V gives CDR1 LGHNA, CDR2 YNFKEQ. CDR3 length: 15 amino acids. The CDR3 region has the DNA TGTGCCAGCAGCCAGGAAGACAGGGACTCCTACGAGCAGTACTTC. Protein: CASSQEDRDSYEQYF.

The chain joins TRBV28 to TRBJ2-7, with D tentatively TRBD2 (5 bases). Trimming shortened V by 1 base and J by 0 bases, and 22 bases separated the two germline ends. The CDR3 length is 19 residues. Per the germline V gene, CDR1 is MDHEN and CDR2 is SYDVKM. CDR3 nucleotide sequence: TGTGCCAGCAGTTTATTGGAGGTTGGCTCGAGCCGGCCCTCCTACGAGCAGTACTTC. It translates to CASSLLEVGSSRPSYEQYF. The variable domain in full, with the rest retrieved from reference TRBV28 and TRBJ2-7, is DVKVTQSSRYLVKRTGEKVFLECVQDMDHENMFWYRQDPGLGLRLIYFSYDVKMKEKGDIPEGYSVSREKKERFSLILESASTNQTSMYLCASSLLEVGSSRPSYEQYFGPGTRLTVT.

The chain links TRBV7-6 to TRBJ2-5; the D gene is possibly TRBD1 (5 bases). The CDR3 spans 15 residues. The germline V gene has CDR1 SGHVS and CDR2 FNYEAQ. Trimming shortened V by 1 base and J by 4 bases, and 13 bases separated the two germline ends. The CDR3 nucleotides read TGTGCCAGCAGCTTAGACCCAGGGTCCCCAGAGACCCAGTACTTC. Encoded protein: CASSLDPGSPETQYF.

This chain connects TRBV21-1 to TRBJ2-7; TRBD1, the table's D call, lacks a check against the DNA. TRBV21-1 corresponds to a pseudogene. CDR3 length equals 16 residues. The CDR3 DNA reads as TGTGCCAGCAGCAAAGATAGGGGGCCAAGAAGATACGAGCAGTACTTC. Protein product: CASSKDRGPRRYEQYF.

This clone was picked up a small number of times. The chain links TRBV27 to TRBJ2-7; TRBD2 aligns across 7 bases. This CDR3 spans 12 amino acids. Trimming removed 5 bases from V and 3 bases from J; junction bases left unmatched: 1. Germline loops: CDR1 MNHEY, CDR2 SMNVEV (reference sequence). The chain's CDR3 is CASSAGDYEQYF. CDR3 in DNA: TGTGCCAGCAGTGCGGGGGACTACGAGCAGTACTTC.

This clone was recorded a few times. The chain couples TRBV6-5 to TRBJ2-1, with D hard to call. V lost 5 bases to trimming and J lost 9 bases, with 11 bases between them. CDR1 and CDR2 (germline): MNHEY, SVGAGI. This CDR3 contains 12 residues. The CDR3 DNA follows: TGTGCCAGCAGTGCCCCGGGTATTGAGCAGTTCTTC. Its protein is CASSAPGIEQFF.

Comments on this clone: Because the CDR3's place on the DNA is in doubt, the DNA is left out and the CDR3 is given as listed by TCRdb. The chain is built from TRBV12-1 and TRBJ1-5; no DNA check was done on the table's D call, TRBD1. TRBV12-1 is reported as a pseudogene. Including both end residues, the CDR3 is 15 amino acids long. The CDR3 loop reads CASSFGTGNYQPQHF.

The V call is TRBV27, the J call TRBJ2-7; a weak D match, TRBD2 (5 bases). Germline V gene data show CDR1 as MNHEY and CDR2 as SMNVEV (reference sequence). Trimming stripped 4 bases from V and 4 bases from J, with 8 bases between. CDR3 length: 12 residues. CDR3 protein: CASSSTGYEQYF. CDR3 nucleotides: TGTGCCAGCAGTTCTACGGGGTACGAGCAGTACTTC.

The gene calls are TRBV10-2 and TRBJ2-7, with D possibly matching TRBD2 (5 bases). This CDR3 is 17 amino acids long. The V gene lost 1 base and the J gene lost 5 bases, with 21 bases spanning the gap. Germline V gene sequence: CDR1 WSHSY, CDR2 SAAADI. The CDR3 region is CASSEWFRTLAAHEQYF. The CDR3 region has the DNA TGCGCCAGCAGTGAGTGGTTCAGGACTCTCGCCGCCCACGAGCAGTACTTC.